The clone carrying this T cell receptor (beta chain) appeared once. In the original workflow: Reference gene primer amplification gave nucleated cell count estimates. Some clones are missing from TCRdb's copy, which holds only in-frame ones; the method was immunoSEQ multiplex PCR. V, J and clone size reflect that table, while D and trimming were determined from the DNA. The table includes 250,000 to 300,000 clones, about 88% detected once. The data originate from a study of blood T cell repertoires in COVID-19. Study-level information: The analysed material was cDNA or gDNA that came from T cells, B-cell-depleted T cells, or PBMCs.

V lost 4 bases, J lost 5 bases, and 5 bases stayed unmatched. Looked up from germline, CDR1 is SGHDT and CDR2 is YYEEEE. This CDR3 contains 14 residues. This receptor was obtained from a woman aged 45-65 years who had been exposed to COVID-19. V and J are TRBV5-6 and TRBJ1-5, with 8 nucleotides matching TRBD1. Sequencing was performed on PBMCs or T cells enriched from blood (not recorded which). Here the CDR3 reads CASSTGQGHQPQHF. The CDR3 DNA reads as TGTGCCAGCAGCACAGGACAGGGCCATCAGCCCCAGCATTTT.